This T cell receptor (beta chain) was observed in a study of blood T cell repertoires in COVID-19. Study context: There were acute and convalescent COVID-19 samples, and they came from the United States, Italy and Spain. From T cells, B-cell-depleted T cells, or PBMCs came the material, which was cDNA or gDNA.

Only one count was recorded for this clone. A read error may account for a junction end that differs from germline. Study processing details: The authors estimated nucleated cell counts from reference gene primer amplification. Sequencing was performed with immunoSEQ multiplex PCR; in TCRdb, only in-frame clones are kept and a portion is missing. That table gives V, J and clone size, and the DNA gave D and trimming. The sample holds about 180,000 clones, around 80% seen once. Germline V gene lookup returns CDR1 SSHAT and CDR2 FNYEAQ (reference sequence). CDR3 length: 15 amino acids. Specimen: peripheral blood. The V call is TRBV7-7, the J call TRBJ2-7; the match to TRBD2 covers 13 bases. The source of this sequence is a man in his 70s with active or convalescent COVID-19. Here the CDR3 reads CASSFGLAGVYEQYF. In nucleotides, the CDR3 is TGTGCTAGCAGCTTCGGACTAGCGGGAGTCTACGAGCAGTACTTC.